What follows are 18 T cell receptor beta chains derived from one specimen sequenced in a study of human T cells and chemical hapten exposure. From the RACE reads, TCRdb called clonotypes with MiXCR, one entry per CDR3 protein. In the table there are 380,000 or so distinct CDR3 sequences, around 5.5% of which are singletons. Time point: pre-sensitization, week 0. Treatment defined: therapeutic diphenylcyclopropenone sensitization with weekly scalp DPC. The sequencing used whole blood, collected in connection with sensitization to the hapten diphenylcyclopropenone (DPC). These receptors were taken from a woman aged 18-29 years with alopecia areata. Some clones in this sample may be carry-over from other donors' samples.

This clonotype occurred many times. The rearrangement links TRBV4-3 to TRBJ2-7, with TRBD2 as a possible D gene (6 bases). V lost 1 base and J lost 3, with 13 bases in between. The CDR3 consists of 15 residues. Germline loops: CDR1 LGHNA, CDR2 YSLEER. The CDR3 nucleotides are TGCGCCAGCAGCCAAGGGATGGGAGGAGACTACGAGCAGTACTTC. Encoded protein: CASSQGMGGDYEQYF.

The chain combines TRBV3-1 with TRBJ2-5, with TRBD1 as a possible D gene (5 bases). Trimming cost V 7 bases and J 2 bases, with 11 bases left between them. The CDR3 is 13 amino acids. From germline, CDR1 is LGHDT and CDR2 YNNKEL (reference sequence). CDR3 in amino acids: CASTIRAQETQYF. The CDR3 DNA reads as TGTGCCAGCACCATCAGGGCTCAAGAGACCCAGTACTTC.

Concerning this clonotype: The junction departs from germline at one end; a sequencing error may be responsible. The chain uses TRBV5-4 and TRBJ1-4, with TRBD1 matching 8 bases. CDR1 and CDR2 (germline): SGHNT, YYREEE (reference sequence). The CDR3 covers 14 residues. This CDR3 reads CASSLQGATEKLSF. The CDR3 bases are TGTGCCAGCAGCTTGCAGGGGGCCACGGAAAAACTGTCTTTT.

V is TRBV20-1 and J is TRBJ2-3, with a tentative D call TRBD1 (6 bases). V was shortened by 4 bases and J by 3 bases, with 11 bases between the two germline ends. The CDR3 contains 13 residues. CDR1 DFQATT and CDR2 SNEGSKA come from the germline V gene (reference sequence). The CDR3: CSAKRQDTDTQYF. Written as DNA, the CDR3 is TGCAGTGCTAAGAGACAGGATACAGATACGCAGTATTTT.

This clonotype was detected a few times. The chain combines TRBV21-1 with TRBJ2-4; the table assigns TRBD1, which was not confirmed against the DNA. TRBV21-1 is designated a pseudogene. CDR3 size: 15 residues. The CDR3 spells CASSKSQGAKNIQYF. CDR3 coding DNA: TGTGCCAGCAGCAAAAGCCAGGGGGCCAAAAACATTCAGTACTTC.

The chain employs TRBV3-1 and TRBJ2-7; D is possibly TRBD2 (7 bases). Per germline, CDR1 LGHDT and CDR2 YNNKEL (reference sequence). With 4 bases removed from V and 0 bases from J, the gap between germline ends came to 16 bases. The CDR3 runs 16 residues. As DNA, the CDR3 is TGTGCCAGCAGCCTCCCGGGGGGCAGGCCCTCCTACGAGCAGTACTTC. It yields the protein CASSLPGGRPSYEQYF.

There are many counts of this clonotype. The chain joins TRBV27 to TRBJ2-3; possible D gene TRBD2, 6 bases. The V end was cut by 3 bases, the J end by 2 bases, with 9 bases between. Germline V gene lookup returns CDR1 MNHEY and CDR2 SMNVEV (reference sequence). The CDR3 is made up of 14 amino acids. The CDR3 DNA sequence: TGTGCCAGCAGTTTCGCGGGGAACACAGATACGCAGTATTTT. Its translation: CASSFAGNTDTQYF.

This clonotype came up many times. V usage is TRBV4-3 and J usage is TRBJ2-5, with D perhaps TRBD1 (5 bases). In germline, CDR1 is LGHNA, CDR2 YSLEER. This CDR3 region has 16 residues. V lost 0 bases, J lost 3 bases, and 14 bases lay in between. CDR3: CASSQDRLAGKETQYF. The DNA for the CDR3 is TGCGCCAGCAGCCAAGATAGATTGGCAGGGAAAGAGACCCAGTACTTC.

The J gene is TRBJ1-4, the V gene TRBV6-1; perhaps TRBD1 as D (6 bases). Trimming shortened V by 6 bases and J by 2 bases, and 16 bases separated the two germline ends. Germline V gene data show CDR1 as MNHNS and CDR2 as SASEGT. This CDR3 is 16 amino acids long. DNA of the CDR3: TGTGCCAGCAGCCCCAACCCGGGGGGCACTAATGAAAAACTGTTTTTT. The encoded protein is CASSPNPGGTNEKLFF.

This clonotype was found a few times. The chain recombines TRBV2 with TRBJ1-5; D is perhaps TRBD1 (5 bases). Trimming took off 8 bases at V and 9 bases at J, with 20 bases between the two ends. CDR1 and CDR2 from the germline V gene are SNHLY and FYNNEI. The CDR3 runs to 14 residues. CDR3 DNA sequence: TGTGCCAGCGGGCTCGAGGGGACTACACGGCCCCAGCATTTT. It yields the protein CASGLEGTTRPQHF.

This clonotype came up many times. This sequence joins TRBV4-2 and TRBJ1-3; a possible D gene is TRBD1 (5 bases). The CDR3 extends over 19 amino acids. Trimming removed 3 bases from V and 0 bases from J, with 21 bases in between. Germline CDR1 reads LGHNA; CDR2 reads YNFKEQ. CDR3 bases: TGTGCCAGCAGCCACTACCTACCGGGACCCCCAGGCTCTGGAAACACCATATATTTT. This sequence encodes CASSHYLPGPPGSGNTIYF.

V is TRBV10-3 and J is TRBJ2-7; TRBD2 might be the D (5 bases). The V end lost 3 bases, the J end lost 5 bases, and 11 bases lay between the germline ends. The CDR3 totals 13 residues. Germline V lookup: CDR1 ENHRY, CDR2 SYGVKD. The CDR3 loop reads CAISDGESHEQYF. The CDR3 DNA reads TGTGCCATCAGTGATGGGGAGTCCCACGAGCAGTACTTC.

This chain joins TRBV7-2 and TRBJ1-3, with a weak D call TRBD1 (5 bases). The CDR3 contains 17 residues. With 1 base removed from V and 4 bases from J, the gap between germline ends came to 17 bases. Germline CDR1 is SGHTA and CDR2 is FQGNSA. The CDR3 coding sequence is TGTGCCAGCAGCTTAGTATGGCAGGGTTCGGGCGGAAACACCATATATTTT. Amino acid sequence: CASSLVWQGSGGNTIYF.

In this sample, this clonotype turned up many times. V and J are TRBV2 and TRBJ1-5, with 7 bases lining up with TRBD1. Germline V gene sequence: CDR1 SNHLY, CDR2 FYNNEI. Trimming took 4 bases from V and 2 from J; bases not matched to a gene: 11. The CDR3 loop spans 17 amino acids. The CDR3 nucleotides read TGTGCCAGCAGTGCAAGACAGGGAAGTGCGCGCAATCAGCCCCAGCATTTT. Its protein is CASSARQGSARNQPQHF.

The gene calls are TRBV7-9 and TRBJ1-4; D perhaps matches TRBD1 (5 bases). Germline values: CDR1 SEHNR, CDR2 FQNEAQ (reference sequence). The ends were cut back, 3 bases at V and 8 bases at J, with 10 bases in the middle. The CDR3 spans 13 residues. CDR3 sequence (DNA): TGTGCCAGCAGCTTTGGGGCGGGAGAAAAACTGTTTTTT. Residues: CASSFGAGEKLFF.

This clonotype was detected many times. J is TRBJ1-1 and V is TRBV2; TRBD1 is a possible D gene (6 bases). The CDR3 has 13 residues. Trimming cost V 3 bases and J 6 bases, with 11 bases left between them. CDR1 is SNHLY and CDR2 is FYNNEI in the germline V gene. The CDR3 DNA follows: TGTGCCAGCAGTGAGATCGGGGGCCCTGAAGCTTTCTTT. Encoded protein: CASSEIGGPEAFF. Full variable domain (outside the CDR3, taken from reference TRBV2 and TRBJ1-1): EPEVTQTPSHQVTQMGQEVILRCVPISNHLYFYWYRQILGQKVEFLVSFYNNEISEKSEIFDDQFSVERPDGSNFTLKIRSTKLEDSAMYFCASSEIGGPEAFFGQGTRLTVV.

Worth noting for this clonotype: One junction end does not reproduce the germline sequence, and a read error may be involved. This chain joins TRBV10-3 and TRBJ2-3, with D unclear. Germline loops: CDR1 ENHRY, CDR2 SYGVKD. This CDR3 contains 15 residues. DNA for the CDR3: TGTGCCATCAGTGCGACCCTCCGTCACACACATACGCAGTATTTT. As protein: CAISATLRHTHTQYF.

This clonotype occurred a few times. V gene TRBV11-1 combines with J gene TRBJ2-7, with 8 positions matching TRBD1. The germline gives CDR1 SGHAT, CDR2 FQDESV (reference sequence). The CDR3 covers 15 residues. Unmatched junction bases numbered 7, after V lost 5 bases and J lost 1 base. The CDR3 is CASSDFRDRSYEQYF. In nucleotides, the CDR3 is TGTGCCAGCAGCGATTTCCGGGACAGGTCCTACGAGCAGTACTTC.